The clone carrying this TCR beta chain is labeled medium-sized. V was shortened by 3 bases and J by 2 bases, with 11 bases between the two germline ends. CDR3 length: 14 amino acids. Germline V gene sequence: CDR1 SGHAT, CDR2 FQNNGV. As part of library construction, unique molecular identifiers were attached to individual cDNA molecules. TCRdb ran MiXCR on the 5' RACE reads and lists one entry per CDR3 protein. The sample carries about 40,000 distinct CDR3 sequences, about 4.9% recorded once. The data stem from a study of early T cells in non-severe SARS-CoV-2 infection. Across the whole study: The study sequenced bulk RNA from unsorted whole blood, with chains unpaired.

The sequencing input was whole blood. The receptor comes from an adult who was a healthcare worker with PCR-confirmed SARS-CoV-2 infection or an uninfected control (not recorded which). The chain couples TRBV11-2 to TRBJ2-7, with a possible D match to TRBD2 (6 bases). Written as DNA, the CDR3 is TGTGCCAGCAGCTTCTCGACTAGAGCCTACGAGCAGTACTTC. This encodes CASSFSTRAYEQYF.